Shown below are 2 T cell receptor beta chains from a single sample sequenced in a study of blood T cell repertoires in COVID-19. Libraries were prepared by immunoSEQ multiplex PCR; TCRdb keeps only in-frame clonotypes and omits some of them. Of about 340,000 clones in the sample, about 86% are singletons; the top ten hold around 3%. The source material was peripheral blood. Every receptor here comes from a man aged 25 to 45 with active or convalescent COVID-19.

This chain joins TRBV29-1 and TRBJ1-5, with D unclear. Trimming removed 4 bases at V and 4 bases at J, with 11 bases between. CDR1 is SQVTM and CDR2 is ANQGSEA in the germline V gene. CDR3 length equals 13 residues. CDR3 residues: CSVVVAPNQPQHF. DNA for the CDR3: TGCAGCGTTGTGGTGGCCCCTAATCAGCCCCAGCATTTT.

The rearrangement links TRBV7-2 to TRBJ1-2; the D gene is possibly TRBD1 (5 bases). V was trimmed by 3 bases and J by 2 bases, leaving 13 bases between them. The CDR3 loop spans 15 amino acids. Germline V gives CDR1 SGHTA, CDR2 FQGNSA. The CDR3 spells CASSLWAGGNYGYTF. The CDR3 DNA follows: TGTGCCAGCAGCTTGTGGGCGGGGGGGAACTATGGCTACACCTTC.